The rows below give T cell receptor beta chains drawn from one sample of a study of T cell repertoires in cytomegalovirus infection. From the reads, TCRdb called clonotypes with MiXCR, one entry per CDR3 protein. The table has roughly 600,000 distinct CDR3 sequences, roughly 26% seen once. Sequencing was performed on CD8+ T cells from PBMCs. Receptors were obtained from a human donor in good health (CMV status not recorded). Some clones in this sample may be carry-over from other donors' samples. Both conserved end residues are part of each CDR3. The D gene is left open where the match is weak. Clone size is not always given. Where it is, it says once, few, many or a class for expanded clones.

TRBJ2-1 | . | once | TRBV12-5 | 14 | CASGTSDDPSEQFF | TGTGCTAGTGGCACCTCGGACGACCCGAGTGAGCAGTTCTTC
TRBJ2-5 | TRBD1 | . | TRBV5-1 | 15 | CASSPWTGGEETQYF | TGCGCCAGCAGCCCATGGACAGGGGGCGAAGAGACCCAGTACTTC
TRBJ1-4 | . | few | TRBV28 | 16 | CASSFWAADYSTQYNF | TGTGCCAGCAGTTTTTGGGCCGCGGACTACTCCACTCAATACAATTTT
TRBJ1-1 | . | . | TRBV28 | 14 | CASTVGRVNTEAFF | TGTGCCAGCACGGTGGGCAGGGTGAACACTGAAGCTTTCTTT
TRBJ1-1 | . | many | TRBV28 | 15 | CASSLGQLLYTEAFF | TGTGCCAGCAGTTTAGGGCAGCTTCTCTACACTGAAGCTTTCTTT
TRBJ1-1 | . | few | TRBV20-1 | 13 | CSASERKGTEAFF | TGCAGTGCTAGTGAAAGGAAGGGGACTGAAGCTTTCTTT
TRBJ2-3 | TRBD2 | few | TRBV29-1 | 15 | CSVERTGGFADTQYF | TGCAGCGTGGAGAGGACGGGGGGGTTTGCAGATACGCAGTATTTT
TRBJ1-1 | . | few | TRBV5-1 | 14 | CASSLSGPDTEAFF | TGCGCCAGCAGCTTGTCAGGGCCCGACACTGAAGCTTTCTTT
TRBJ2-1 | TRBD2 | many | TRBV6-6 | 15 | CASSYGLAGGNEQFF | TGTGCCAGCAGTTACGGGCTAGCGGGGGGTAATGAGCAGTTCTTC
TRBJ2-1 | . | many | TRBV7-9 | 16 | CASSPEAGRDYNEQFF | TGTGCCAGCAGCCCAGAGGCGGGACGGGACTACAATGAGCAGTTCTTC
TRBJ1-1 | TRBD1 | many | TRBV19 | 15 | CASSGRQGVGTEAFF | TGTGCCAGTAGTGGAAGACAGGGTGTCGGCACTGAAGCTTTCTTT
TRBJ1-1 | . | many | TRBV7-2 | 13 | CASSITENTEAFF | TGTGCCAGCAGCATAACAGAGAACACTGAAGCTTTCTTT